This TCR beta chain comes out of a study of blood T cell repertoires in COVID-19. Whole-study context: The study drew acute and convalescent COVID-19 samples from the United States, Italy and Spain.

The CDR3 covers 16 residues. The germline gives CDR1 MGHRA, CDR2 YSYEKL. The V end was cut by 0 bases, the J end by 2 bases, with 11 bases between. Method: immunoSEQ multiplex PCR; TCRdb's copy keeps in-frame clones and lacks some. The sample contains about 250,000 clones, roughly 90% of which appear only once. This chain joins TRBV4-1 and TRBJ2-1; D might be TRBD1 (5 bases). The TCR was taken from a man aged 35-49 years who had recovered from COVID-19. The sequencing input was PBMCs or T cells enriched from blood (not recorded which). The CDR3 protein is CASSQEAGPTYNEQFF. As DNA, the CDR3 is TGCGCCAGCAGCCAAGAGGCAGGGCCAACCTACAATGAGCAGTTCTTC.